This record looks at one T cell receptor beta chain sequence and its context. Its antigen remains unknown. These data come from a study of OX40 agonist ivuxolimab in advanced cancers. Background on the study: Six ivuxolimab dose levels, 0.01 to 10 mg/kg, were given intravenously every 2 weeks. Partial responses occurred in Three dose-escalation patients, one with hepatocellular carcinoma and two with cutaneous melanoma.

Whole-study findings and limits: The antigens recognized by the expanded peripheral T cells, that is their antigen specificity, were not determined.

The data were produced by immunoSEQ multiplex PCR, yet TCRdb's version contains in-frame clones alone and is incomplete. Here the sample spans approximately 26,000 clones, roughly three quarters being singletons. Germline CDR1 is SGDLS and CDR2 is YYNGEE. V dropped 0 bases and J dropped 8 bases, with 15 bases sitting between them. The CDR3 length is 15 residues. Blood got drawn at baseline, again on cycle 4 day 1, and then on cycle 7 day 1. The rearrangement uses TRBV9 and TRBJ2-1, with D possibly being TRBD1 (8 bases). The clonotype was recovered from an adult with an advanced solid tumor such as melanoma, head and neck, liver or kidney cancer. The sequencing used CD4+ or CD8+ T cells sorted from blood, collected in a trial of the OX40 agonist ivuxolimab. The CDR3 DNA reads TGTGCCAGCAGCGTAGCTTGGACAGGGAGGGATGAGCAGTTCTTC. This gives the protein CASSVAWTGRDEQFF.